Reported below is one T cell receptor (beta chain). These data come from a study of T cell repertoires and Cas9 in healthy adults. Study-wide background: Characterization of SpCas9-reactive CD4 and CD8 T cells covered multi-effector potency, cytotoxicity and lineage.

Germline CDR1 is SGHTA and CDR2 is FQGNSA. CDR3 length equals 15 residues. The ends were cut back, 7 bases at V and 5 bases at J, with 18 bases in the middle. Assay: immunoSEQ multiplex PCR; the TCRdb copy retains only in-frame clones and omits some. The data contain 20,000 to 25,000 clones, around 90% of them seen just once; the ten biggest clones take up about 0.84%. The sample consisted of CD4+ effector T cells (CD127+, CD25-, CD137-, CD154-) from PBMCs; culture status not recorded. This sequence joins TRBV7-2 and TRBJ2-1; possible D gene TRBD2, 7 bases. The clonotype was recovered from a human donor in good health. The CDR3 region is CASTQRGRAHNEQFF. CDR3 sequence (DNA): TGTGCCAGCACCCAGAGGGGGAGGGCACACAATGAGCAGTTCTTC.